The 20 T cell receptor beta chains in this list originate from one sample, sequenced in a study of a mutant IDH1 vaccine in newly diagnosed glioma. Method: immunoSEQ multiplex PCR; TCRdb's copy keeps in-frame clones and lacks some. The table includes some 60,000 clones, roughly four fifths detected once. Which antigens these TCRs recognize remains unknown. The time point is: week 11, during vaccination. Doses consisted of 300 ug of mutant IDH1 20-mer peptide each, paired with topical imiquimod. This specimen consisted of PBMCs, obtained from a glioma patient whose treatment included an IDH1 peptide vaccine. The receptors come from a man in his thirties or forties with glioma.

V and J are TRBV10-3 and TRBJ1-2, with 9 bases fitting TRBD1. With V trimmed by 3 bases and J by 8 bases, 4 bases remained unmatched. The CDR3 is made up of 13 amino acids. In germline, CDR1 is ENHRY, CDR2 SYGVKD. CDR3 DNA sequence: TGTGCCATCAGTGAACAGGGGGCAAACGGCTACACCTTC. This translates into CAISEQGANGYTF.

The gene calls are TRBV7-9 and TRBJ1-1; D is perhaps TRBD1 (5 bases). Germline CDR1 is SEHNR and CDR2 is FQNEAQ (reference sequence). The CDR3 has 15 residues. The V gene lost 0 bases and the J gene lost 3 bases, with 11 bases spanning the gap. CDR3 amino acids: CASSLAAGGYTEAFF. Written as DNA, the CDR3 is TGTGCCAGCAGCTTAGCGGCCGGGGGGTACACTGAAGCTTTCTTT.

The chain carries TRBV2 and TRBJ2-2; D assignment may be TRBD1 or TRBD2 (5 bases each). The CDR3 runs to 17 residues. The V and J ends lost 5 bases and 4 bases respectively, with 20 bases between them. Germline CDR1 reads SNHLY; CDR2 reads FYNNEI. CDR3 region: CASSNGGRVGVTGELFF. The CDR3 DNA follows: TGTGCCAGCAGTAATGGGGGAAGGGTAGGGGTCACCGGGGAGCTGTTTTTT.

V gene TRBV18 combines with J gene TRBJ2-7; 14 bases match TRBD2. The CDR3 spans 20 residues. Germline V lookup: CDR1 KGHSH, CDR2 LQKENI. The J segment lost 7 bases and the V segment lost 1 base, leaving 18 bases of the junction unmatched. The CDR3 reads CASSPRPPGLAGGLPREQYF. As DNA, the CDR3 is TGTGCCAGCTCACCACGCCCTCCCGGACTAGCGGGAGGCCTCCCCCGGGAGCAGTACTTC. Full variable domain (outside the CDR3, taken from reference TRBV18 and TRBJ2-7): NAGVMQNPRHLVRRRGQEARLRCSPMKGHSHVYWYRQLPEEGLKFMVYLQKENIIDESGMPKERFSAEFPKEGPSILRIQQVVRGDSAAYFCASSPRPPGLAGGLPREQYFGPGTRLTVT.

This clone was seen once. The gene calls are TRBV7-2 and TRBJ2-2, with unresolved D. The CDR3 is 14 residues long. The germline V gene encodes CDR1 SGHTA and CDR2 FQGNSA. Trimming took off 4 bases at V and 5 bases at J, with 11 bases between the two ends. In DNA, the CDR3 is TGTGCCAGCAGCTCCATCCCCCGGACCGGGGAGCTGTTTTTT. Its translation is CASSSIPRTGELFF.

V and J are TRBV28 and TRBJ1-2; D is uncertain. The length of the CDR3 is 14 residues. CDR1 is MDHEN and CDR2 is SYDVKM in the germline V gene. V gave up 2 bases and J gave up 3 bases, with 10 bases separating them. CDR3 coding DNA: TGTGCCAGCAGTTTAGGAGGGTACGACTATGGCTACACCTTC. Its translation: CASSLGGYDYGYTF.

The chain uses TRBV2 and TRBJ2-7; 8 nucleotides line up with TRBD1. The junction had 9 bases not matched to a gene; V was cut back by 4 bases and J by 4 bases. The CDR3 totals 15 residues. Germline CDR1 reads SNHLY; CDR2 reads FYNNEI. CDR3 sequence (DNA): TGTGCCAGCAGTGTAGAGGACAGGGTCATGTACGAGCAGTACTTC. Amino acid sequence: CASSVEDRVMYEQYF.

The J gene is TRBJ1-6, the V gene TRBV10-1; no clear D gene. V was cut by 8 bases and J by 3 bases, with 11 bases left in between. CDR1 and CDR2 (germline): WNHNN, SYGVQD (reference sequence). CDR3 length: 14 residues. CDR3 DNA sequence: TGCGCCAGCGGTTTGGGCAACTATAATTCACCCCTCCACTTT. Protein sequence: CASGLGNYNSPLHF.

As for this clone: Other DNA sequences from this sample encode an identical CDR3 as well. V and J are TRBV2 and TRBJ2-7; D gene unclear. Trimming removed 3 bases from V and 3 bases from J, with 0 bases in between. Germline CDR1 SNHLY, CDR2 FYNNEI. The CDR3 sequence is 10 residues long. For the CDR3, the DNA is TGTGCCAGCAGTGACTACGAGCAGTACTTC. Protein product: CASSDYEQYF.

The genes are TRBV10-3 and TRBJ2-7; D is unclear. Trimming cost V 6 bases and J 6 bases, with 12 bases left between them. The CDR3 spans 12 residues. Germline V CDR1 and CDR2: ENHRY, SYGVKD. In DNA, the CDR3 is TGTGCCATCAGGCTAGTGTCGGGCGAGCAGTACTTC. This gives the protein CAIRLVSGEQYF.

This chain connects TRBV6-6 to TRBJ1-1; TRBD1 might be the D (5 bases). Per germline, CDR1 MNHNY and CDR2 SVGAGI (reference sequence). The germline V and J ends were trimmed by 6 bases and 3 bases, with 17 bases remaining between them. The CDR3 runs 15 residues. The CDR3 DNA sequence: TGTGCCAGCAGGCGCCCGACAGTTGAGGACACTGAAGCTTTCTTT. This sequence encodes CASRRPTVEDTEAFF.

This clone was seen only a few times. The rearrangement uses TRBV2 and TRBJ1-6, with no clear D. Germline V gene sequence: CDR1 SNHLY, CDR2 FYNNEI. The V and J ends lost 2 bases and 6 bases respectively, with 11 bases between them. CDR3 size: 15 residues. The CDR3 DNA follows: TGTGCCAGCAGTGAACTTCCAGCCCCTAATTCACCCCTCCACTTT. This gives the protein CASSELPAPNSPLHF.

The gene calls are TRBV7-2 and TRBJ1-6, with D possibly TRBD1 on 5 matching bases. The CDR3 is 16 amino acids. The V gene lost 2 bases and the J gene lost 2 bases, with 10 bases spanning the gap. The germline CDR1 and CDR2 sequences are SGHTA and FQGNSA. The CDR3 protein is CASSLRGNAYNSPLHF. CDR3 DNA sequence: TGTGCCAGCAGCTTAAGGGGAAACGCCTATAATTCACCCCTCCACTTT.

This chain links TRBV18 with TRBJ2-2, with TRBD2 matching over 8 bases. Germline CDR1 and CDR2: KGHSH and LQKENI. The CDR3 is 15 residues long. With V trimmed by 4 bases and J by 6 bases, 7 bases remained unmatched. The CDR3 loop reads CASSRRQGLAGELFF. The CDR3 bases are TGTGCCAGCTCACGACGCCAGGGACTAGCCGGGGAGCTGTTTTTT.

V gene TRBV2 combines with J gene TRBJ2-7; TRBD1 might be the D (6 bases). The germline V and J ends were trimmed by 8 bases and 0 bases, with 11 bases remaining between them. From germline, CDR1 is SNHLY and CDR2 FYNNEI. The CDR3 is 13 amino acids. The CDR3 bases are TGTGCCAGCGCGACAGGATCCTCCTACGAGCAGTACTTC. Translating gives CASATGSSYEQYF.

A single count supports this clone. The chain has TRBV4-2 and TRBJ1-1, with D hard to call. The V end was cut by 0 bases, the J end by 5 bases, with 13 bases between. This CDR3 spans 15 amino acids. Germline assignment: CDR1 LGHNA and CDR2 YNFKEQ. The CDR3 loop reads CASSQDRGKRTEAFF. CDR3 sequence (DNA): TGTGCCAGCAGCCAAGATAGAGGGAAGCGAACTGAAGCTTTCTTT.

The V gene is TRBV9, the J gene TRBJ1-3; D is undetermined. Germline CDR1 is SGDLS and CDR2 is YYNGEE. The CDR3 contains 14 residues. Trimming removed 4 bases at V and 2 bases at J, with 10 bases between. The CDR3 region is CASSPAGAGNTIYF. CDR3 DNA: TGTGCCAGCAGCCCGGCCGGGGCTGGAAACACCATATATTTT. The variable domain in full, with the rest retrieved from reference TRBV9 and TRBJ1-3, is DSGVTQTPKHLITATGQRVTLRCSPRSGDLSVYWYQQSLDQGLQFLIQYYNGEERAKGNILERFSAQQFPDLHSELNLSSLELGDSALYFCASSPAGAGNTIYFGEGSWLTVV.

This clone occurred a few times. This chain connects TRBV6-5 to TRBJ1-1; 8 bases map to TRBD1. The V segment lost 11 bases and the J segment 0 bases; nucleotides outside the gene matches: 8. Germline-derived CDR1 and CDR2 are MNHEY and SVGAGI. The CDR3 sequence is 14 residues long. The CDR3: CAAGQALLNTEAFF. CDR3 DNA sequence: TGTGCCGCGGGACAGGCGCTTCTGAACACTGAAGCTTTCTTT.

The rearrangement links TRBV7-3 to TRBJ2-2; D might be TRBD1 or TRBD2, each matching 5 bases. The CDR3 has 14 amino acids. The germline V gene encodes CDR1 SGHTA and CDR2 FQGTGA. V was trimmed by 5 bases and J by 2 bases, leaving 9 bases between them. CDR3 region: CASSGTANTGELFF. CDR3 in DNA: TGTGCCAGCAGCGGGACGGCAAACACCGGGGAGCTGTTTTTT.

The chain combines TRBV6-1 with TRBJ2-5, with D possibly matching TRBD1 (6 bases). The CDR3 length is 13 residues. With 10 bases removed from V and 2 bases from J, the gap between germline ends came to 14 bases. The germline gives CDR1 MNHNS, CDR2 SASEGT. The CDR3: CAIRRTAQETQYF. CDR3 sequence (DNA): TGTGCCATCCGAAGGACAGCTCAAGAGACCCAGTACTTC.